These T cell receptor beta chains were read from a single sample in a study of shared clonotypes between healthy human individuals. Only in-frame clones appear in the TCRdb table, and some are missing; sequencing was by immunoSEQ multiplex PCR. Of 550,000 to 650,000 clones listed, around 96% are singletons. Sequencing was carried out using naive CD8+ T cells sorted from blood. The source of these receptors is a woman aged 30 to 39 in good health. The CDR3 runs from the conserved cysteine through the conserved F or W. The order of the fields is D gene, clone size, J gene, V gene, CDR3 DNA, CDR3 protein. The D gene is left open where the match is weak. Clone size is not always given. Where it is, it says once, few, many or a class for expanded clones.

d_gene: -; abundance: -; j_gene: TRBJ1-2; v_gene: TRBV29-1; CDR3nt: TGCAGCGTTCGGGAAACTAATAACTATGGCTACACCTTC; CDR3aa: CSVRETNNYGYTF
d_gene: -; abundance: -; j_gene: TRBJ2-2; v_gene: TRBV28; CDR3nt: TGTGCCAGCAGCCAGGGACTGGGGACAAACACCGGGGAGCTGTTTTTT; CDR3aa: CASSQGLGTNTGELFF
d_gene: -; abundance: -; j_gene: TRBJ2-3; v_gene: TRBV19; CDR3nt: TGTGCCAGTAACCCAGGGGCTGGTACAGATACGCAGTATTTT; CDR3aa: CASNPGAGTDTQYF
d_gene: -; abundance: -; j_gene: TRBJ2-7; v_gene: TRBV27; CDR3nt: TGTGCCAGCAGTCCGCGTAATCGCGGGGCGCACGAGCAGTACTTC; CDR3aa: CASSPRNRGAHEQYF
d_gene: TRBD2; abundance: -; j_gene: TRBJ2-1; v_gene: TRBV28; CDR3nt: TGTGCCAGCAGTCGACGGCGGGAGGACCGGGGTAAGCAGTTCTTC; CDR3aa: CASSRRREDRGKQFF
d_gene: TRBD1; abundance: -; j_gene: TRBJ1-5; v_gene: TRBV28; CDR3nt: TGTGCCAGCAGTCGCAGGGGGGATCAGCCCCAGCATTTT; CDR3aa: CASSRRGDQPQHF
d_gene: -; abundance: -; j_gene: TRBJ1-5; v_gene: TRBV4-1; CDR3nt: TGCGCCAGCAGCCAAGGGCAGGGTGCCCCCAATCAGCCCCAGCATTTT; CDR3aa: CASSQGQGAPNQPQHF
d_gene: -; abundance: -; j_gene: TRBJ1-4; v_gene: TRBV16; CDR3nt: TGTGCCAGCAGCCAAATCAACACAGGGTACGAGGCTAATGAAAAACTGTTTTTT; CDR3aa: CASSQINTGYEANEKLFF
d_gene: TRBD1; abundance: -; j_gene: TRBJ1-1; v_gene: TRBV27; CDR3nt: TGTGCCAGCAGTTTTCAGGGGGTCGGTGGTGAAGCTTTCTTT; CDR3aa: CASSFQGVGGEAFF
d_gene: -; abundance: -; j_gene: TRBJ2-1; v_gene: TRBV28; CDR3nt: TGTGCCAGCAGTTTCAGGGGACATGAGCAGTTCTTC; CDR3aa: CASSFRGHEQFF
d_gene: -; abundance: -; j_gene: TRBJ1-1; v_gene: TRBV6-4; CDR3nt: TGTGCCAGCAGTGCGGGACCTTGGGACACTGAAGCTTTCTTT; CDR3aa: CASSAGPWDTEAFF
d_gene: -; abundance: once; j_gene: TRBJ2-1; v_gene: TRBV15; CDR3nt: TGTGCCACCAGACCCGGCGGGGACTACAATGAGCAGTTCTTC; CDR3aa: CATRPGGDYNEQFF
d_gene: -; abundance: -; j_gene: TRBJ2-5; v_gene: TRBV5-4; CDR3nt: TGTGCCAGCAGCTTGGCCCCATCGACAGCCCAAGAGACCCAGTACTTC; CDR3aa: CASSLAPSTAQETQYF
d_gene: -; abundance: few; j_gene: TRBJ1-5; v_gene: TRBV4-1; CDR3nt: TGCGCCAGCAGCCAGGGGGGGAATAGCAATCAGCCCCAGCATTTT; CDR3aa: CASSQGGNSNQPQHF
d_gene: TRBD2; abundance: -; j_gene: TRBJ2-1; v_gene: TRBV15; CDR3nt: TGTGCCACCAGCAGAGAAATCGGACTAGCGGGAAAATACAATGAGCAGTTCTTC; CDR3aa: CATSREIGLAGKYNEQFF